In its sample, the clone carrying this T cell receptor (beta chain) was seen many times. Its target is not known. The data were taken from a study of breast tumors, draining lymph nodes, adjacent tissues. Study-level results: Luminal-like breast cancer showed significantly higher tumor–nontumor repertoire similarity than basal-like.

TCRdb processed the multiplex PCR reads anew with MiXCR; each CDR3 protein has one entry. Among 200,000 to 250,000 distinct CDR3 sequences listed, around 34% were seen once. Samples came from axillary lymph nodes draining the breast cancer. In germline, CDR1 is SGHTA, CDR2 FQGTGA. With V trimmed by 1 base and J by 12 bases, 13 bases remained unmatched. The CDR3 contains 16 residues. The gene calls are TRBV7-3 and TRBJ2-1, with 9 nucleotides matching TRBD2. The clonotype originates from a female donor with breast cancer. Some clones in this sample may be carry-over from other donors' samples. Material: axillary lymph node tissue. CDR3 protein: CASSLRGGLASGGQFF. The CDR3 DNA follows: TGTGCCAGCAGCTTAAGGGGGGGACTAGCCTCCGGGGGGCAGTTCTTC.